The clone carrying this T cell receptor beta chain has a handful of counts. These data originate in a study of blood T cells in healthy people across ages. Primed by a sample-barcoded 5' primer and a J-beta primer mix, a second PCR proceeded for about 7 to 11 cycles. MiXCR, applied by TCRdb to the 5' RACE reads, yields one record per CDR3 protein. This sample has approximately 760,000 distinct CDR3 sequences, with 20% to 25% found just once. This CDR3 is 14 amino acids long. Trimming stripped 1 base from V and 6 bases from J, with 10 bases between. CDR1 and CDR2 (germline): LGHDT, YNNKEL (reference sequence). The same sample was also used in a study of T cells of mothers and their children. This second study says: Sample barcodes and 2-4 random nucleotides came from the second PCR's M1S primer.

The sequence was collected from a boy between 5 and 17 years old in good health. The chain employs TRBV3-1 and TRBJ2-1; no clear D gene. The sequenced sample was blood. The CDR3 protein is CASSQVVLSNEQFF. The CDR3 nucleotides are TGTGCCAGCAGCCAAGTAGTGCTGAGCAATGAGCAGTTCTTC.